This T cell receptor beta chain was captured by sequencing in a study of response to subunit inactivated influenza vaccine. The germline CDR1 and CDR2 sequences are LGHNA and YSLEER. V was pared by 0 bases and J by 0 bases, with 12 bases between. The CDR3 contains 18 residues. TCRdb redid the calling of the RT-PCR reads with MiXCR, one entry per CDR3 protein. The sample includes under 200,000 distinct CDR3 sequences, about 10% seen only once; the top ten take around 33%. The table lists this clonotype with a few counts. Its target is unknown. Points from the study as a whole: The authors suggested that every seasonal influenza vaccination recruits few new T cells.

The sequences come from CD8+ T cells sorted from PBMCs, collected less than 25 months after vaccination. This clonotype was obtained from a man between 50 and 75 years old who received an inactivated influenza vaccine. The V and J genes are TRBV4-3 and TRBJ1-6; D is unresolved. The CDR3 sequence: CASSQDRTESSYNSPLHF. In nucleotides, the CDR3 is TGCGCCAGCAGCCAAGATAGAACTGAGAGCTCCTATAATTCACCCCTCCACTTT.